These 21 T cell receptor beta chains share one sample of origin, sequenced in a study of blood T cells in healthy people across ages. Combining a sample-barcoded 5' primer with a J-beta primer mix, a second PCR ran for 7 to 11 cycles. TCRdb independently ran MiXCR on the 5' RACE reads; one entry per CDR3 protein. The data hold 550,000 to 800,000 distinct CDR3 sequences, with under 25% observed a single time. Sequencing was carried out using blood. The receptors here all came from a man between 65 and 85 years old in good health.

This clonotype was found a few times. V usage is TRBV4-1 and J usage is TRBJ2-2; 13 positions agree with TRBD2. Trimming took 4 bases from V and 6 from J; bases not matched to a gene: 17. The CDR3 extends over 20 amino acids. The germline CDR1 and CDR2 sequences are MGHRA and YSYEKL. The CDR3, as DNA: TGCGCCAGCAGCCTAAAGATCATCGGACTAGCGGGAGTCGGCGCCGGGGAGCTGTTTTTT. This sequence encodes CASSLKIIGLAGVGAGELFF.

This chain links TRBV5-1 with TRBJ2-5; 10 bases are shared with TRBD2. This CDR3 has 15 residues. The germline CDR1 and CDR2 sequences are SGHRS and YFSETQ. V lost 1 base to trimming and J lost 6 bases; unmatched junction nucleotides: 6. The CDR3, as DNA: TGCGCCAGCAGCTTGACTAGCGGGACTGGAAAGACCCAGTACTTC. It codes for CASSLTSGTGKTQYF.

The chain has TRBV25-1 and TRBJ1-6, with 7 positions matching TRBD1. Germline trimming cut 1 base from V and 9 bases from J; bases unmatched to any gene: 6. The germline gives CDR1 MGHDK, CDR2 SYGVNS. The CDR3 spans 15 residues. In DNA, the CDR3 is TGTGCCAGCAGTGAATCTACAGGGGCGATTTCACCCCTCCACTTT. It is translated as CASSESTGAISPLHF.

This clonotype was counted only a few times. J is TRBJ1-5 and V is TRBV7-8; 8 nucleotides agree with TRBD1. The CDR3 has 12 residues. Trimming removed 5 bases from V and 12 bases from J; junction bases left unmatched: 6. Germline assignment: CDR1 SGHVS and CDR2 FQNEAQ. The CDR3 region has the DNA TGTGCCAGCAGCCCACAGGGGGAGGTCCAGCATTTT. This translates into CASSPQGEVQHF. Looking up the rest from reference TRBV7-8 and TRBJ1-5 gives the full variable domain: GAGVSQSPRYKVAKRGQDVALRCDPISGHVSLFWYQQALGQGPEFLTYFQNEAQLDKSGLPSDRFFAERPEGSVSTLKIQRTQQEDSAVYLCASSPQGEVQHFGDGTRLSIL.

Details on this clonotype: The CDR3 does not end in the conserved phenylalanine or tryptophan, so this is likely a read error. CDR3 in amino acids: CASSLSQGNNSPLHL. The CDR3 region has the DNA TGTGCCAGCAGTTTATCACAGGGGAATAATTCACCCCTCCACCTT. The V gene is TRBV28, the J gene TRBJ1-6; 7 bases agree with TRBD1. In germline, CDR1 is MDHEN, CDR2 SYDVKM. The CDR3 is 15 amino acids. V was pared by 1 base and J by 5 bases, with 2 bases of the junction left unmatched.

The chain links TRBV9 to TRBJ2-1, with TRBD2 matching 11 bases. The length of the CDR3 is 20 residues. Unmatched junction bases numbered 14, after V lost 3 bases and J lost 0 bases. In germline, CDR1 is SGDLS, CDR2 YYNGEE. Here the CDR3 reads CASSADPRTSGYISYNEQFF. The CDR3 DNA sequence: TGTGCCAGCAGCGCCGACCCCAGGACTAGCGGGTATATCTCCTACAATGAGCAGTTCTTC. Full variable domain (missing parts from reference TRBV9 and TRBJ2-1): DSGVTQTPKHLITATGQRVTLRCSPRSGDLSVYWYQQSLDQGLQFLIQYYNGEERAKGNILERFSAQQFPDLHSELNLSSLELGDSALYFCASSADPRTSGYISYNEQFFGPGTRLTVL.

Ten or more counts support this clonotype. V usage is TRBV27 and J usage is TRBJ2-2; D remains unclear. V lost 5 bases and J lost 6, with 13 bases in between. Germline CDR1 is MNHEY and CDR2 is SMNVEV (reference sequence). CDR3 length equals 14 residues. CDR3 nucleotides: TGTGCCAGCAGTCCCTCAAACCGGCCCGGGGAGCTGTTTTTT. Residues: CASSPSNRPGELFF.

The chain uses TRBV5-4 and TRBJ2-2; TRBD2 agrees at 8 bases. V was clipped by 0 bases and J by 3 bases; unmatched bases: 7. Germline CDR1 SGHNT, CDR2 YYREEE (reference sequence). The CDR3 length is 17 residues. This chain's CDR3 is CASSLDPGGLDTGELFF. CDR3 bases: TGTGCCAGCAGCTTGGACCCGGGAGGGCTCGACACCGGGGAGCTGTTTTTT.

This rearrangement joins TRBV2 to TRBJ2-5, with 9 nucleotides matching TRBD1. The CDR3 length is 15 residues. The trim removed 2 bases at V and 5 bases at J, leaving 6 bases unmatched. CDR1 and CDR2 (germline): SNHLY, FYNNEI. CDR3: CASSERGQGTETQYF. CDR3 nucleotide sequence: TGTGCCAGCAGTGAACGGGGACAGGGAACGGAGACCCAGTACTTC.

This chain joins TRBV3-1 and TRBJ2-1, with 12 bases fitting TRBD2. The V segment lost 2 bases and the J segment 5 bases; nucleotides outside the gene matches: 4. Germline loops: CDR1 LGHDT, CDR2 YNNKEL (reference sequence). The CDR3 extends over 16 amino acids. The DNA of the CDR3 is TGTGCCAGCAGCCAATCTCTAGCGGGAGGGAACAATGAGCAGTTCTTC. Its translation: CASSQSLAGGNNEQFF.

V and J are TRBV27 and TRBJ1-4; TRBD1 is a possible D gene (6 bases). Trimming cost V 5 bases and J 4 bases, with 11 bases left between them. The CDR3 contains 14 residues. CDR1 MNHEY and CDR2 SMNVEV come from the germline V gene (reference sequence). In DNA form, the CDR3 reads TGTGCCAGCAGTCCTAACAGGGTTAATGAAAAACTGTTTTTT. Encoded protein: CASSPNRVNEKLFF.

This clonotype was found a few times. The rearrangement uses TRBV20-1 and TRBJ2-2, with D perhaps being TRBD1 or TRBD2 (6 bases each). V was shortened by 6 bases and J by 5 bases, with 19 bases between the two germline ends. Germline CDR1 DFQATT, CDR2 SNEGSKA (reference sequence). The CDR3 contains 15 residues. The CDR3 region is CSAPKGGSGTGELFF. CDR3 sequence (DNA): TGCAGTGCCCCGAAGGGGGGTAGTGGAACCGGGGAGCTGTTTTTT.

The gene calls are TRBV2 and TRBJ2-5; 10 bases are a match to TRBD2. The last part of the DNA fits TRBJ2-1 better; the J call may be wrong. Germline values: CDR1 SNHLY, CDR2 FYNNEI. This CDR3 is 16 amino acids long. Written as DNA, the CDR3 is TGTGCCACCCTGAAGGGGGCTAGCGGGAGAGGGAATGAGCAGTTCTTC. It specifies CATLKGASGRGNEQFF.

DNA for the CDR3: TGCGCCAGCAGCCAAGGGGCCCCGACTAGCGTCAGCTCCTACGAGCAGTACTTC. As protein: CASSQGAPTSVSSYEQYF. The V call is TRBV4-1, the J call TRBJ2-7, with 8 nucleotides matching TRBD2. The CDR3 runs to 18 residues. Germline V CDR1 and CDR2: MGHRA, YSYEKL. With V trimmed by 1 base and J by 0 bases, 11 bases remained unmatched.

The chain couples TRBV28 to TRBJ1-5; D is perhaps TRBD1 (6 bases). Looked up from germline, CDR1 is MDHEN and CDR2 is SYDVKM. CDR3 length equals 15 residues. Trimming removed 7 bases at V and 4 bases at J, with 17 bases between. In nucleotides, the CDR3 is TGTGCCAGCACCGGCGGGGGGCGGAGGAATCAGCCCCAGCATTTT. This encodes CASTGGGRRNQPQHF. The variable domain in full, completed from reference TRBV28 and TRBJ1-5, reads DVKVTQSSRYLVKRTGEKVFLECVQDMDHENMFWYRQDPGLGLRLIYFSYDVKMKEKGDIPEGYSVSREKKERFSLILESASTNQTSMYLCASTGGGRRNQPQHFGDGTRLSIL.

This clonotype occurred a few times. This chain joins TRBV5-6 and TRBJ1-6, with unresolved D. The germline CDR1 and CDR2 sequences are SGHDT and YYEEEE. Trimming cost V 3 bases and J 5 bases, with 9 bases left between them. The CDR3 length is 14 residues. CDR3 bases: TGTGCCAGCAGCTCCAGGCTGAATAATTCACCCCTCCACTTT. As protein: CASSSRLNNSPLHF.

This clonotype was recorded once. The gene calls are TRBV6-5 and TRBJ2-7; 11 bases map to TRBD2. V shed 2 bases and J 4 bases; nucleotides not matched to a gene: 7. The V gene's germline CDR1 is MNHEY and CDR2 SVGAGI. The CDR3 runs to 16 residues. CDR3 DNA: TGTGCCAGCAGTTACGATGGGACTAGCGGAGGTTACGAGCAGTACTTC. This codes for CASSYDGTSGGYEQYF.

At least ten counts were recorded for this clonotype. The J gene is TRBJ2-5, the V gene TRBV7-2, with unresolved D. This CDR3 region has 15 residues. Trimming took 1 base from V and 1 from J, leaving 10 bases between them. The germline V gene encodes CDR1 SGHTA and CDR2 FQGNSA. The CDR3 DNA sequence: TGTGCCAGCAGCTTAGAGGGTCTCCCCCAAGAGACCCAGTACTTC. Amino acids: CASSLEGLPQETQYF.

The rearrangement joins TRBV6-2 or TRBV6-3 to TRBJ1-4; the D gene is possibly TRBD1 (5 bases). The CDR3 sequence is 13 residues long. Trimming shortened V by 8 bases and J by 5 bases, and 12 bases separated the two germline ends. CDR1 and CDR2 from the germline V gene are MNHEY and SVGEGT. For the CDR3, the DNA is TGTGCCAGCTGGGGACGGAGAAATGAAAAACTGTTTTTT. It specifies CASWGRRNEKLFF.

The genes are TRBV7-2 and TRBJ2-7; perhaps TRBD1 as D (6 bases). The CDR3 is 12 amino acids. Trimming took off 8 bases at V and 2 bases at J, with 10 bases between the two ends. Germline V gene data show CDR1 as SGHTA and CDR2 as FQGNSA. This chain's CDR3 is CASGTPTYEQYF. CDR3 DNA: TGTGCCAGCGGGACACCGACCTACGAGCAGTACTTC.

The chain recombines TRBV9 with TRBJ2-5; 8 bases fit TRBD2. The DNA matches TRBJ2-7 better at its end, which makes the J call doubtful. CDR1 and CDR2 (germline): SGDLS, YYNGEE. This CDR3 has 15 residues. The chain's CDR3 is CASSVEGSGVYEQYF. DNA of the CDR3: TGTGCCAGCAGCGTAGAGGGTAGCGGGGTTTACGAGCAGTACTTC.